The present T cell receptor beta chain was sequenced within a study of shared clonotypes between healthy human individuals. Study observations and caveats: Lower generation probabilities were found for non-shared clonotypes than for those shared by all four donors. Represented genetic and exposure-history diversity was restricted by having few donors. Estimated richness values were generally larger in naive subsets than in memory subsets.

About this clone: Its antigen is unidentified.

CD8 cells classed as naive were CD45RO-negative and positively selected for CCR7, excluding terminally differentiated effector memory CD45RA+ cells. Profiling relied on immunoSEQ multiplex PCR, and the TCRdb table lists in-frame clones only, not all of them. The table has roughly 770,000 clones, about 97% seen once. Trimming stripped 4 bases from V and 4 bases from J, with 5 bases between. CDR3 length: 11 residues. Germline CDR1 SQVTM, CDR2 ANQGSEA. Input material: naive CD8+ T cells sorted from blood. The gene calls are TRBV29-1 and TRBJ2-1; no firm D call. The origin of this receptor is a young man in good health. CDR3 nucleotide sequence: TGCAGCGTTGTGCAGTACAATGAGCAGTTCTTC. Translation gives CSVVQYNEQFF.